This TCR beta chain emerged from a study of T cell repertoires in cytomegalovirus infection. Whole-study context: CMV infection plus the matching HLA type was flagged by public TCR beta signatures. Regarding the study as a whole: Carriers of CMV and the relevant HLA type were discriminated by public TCR beta frequency.

The J segment lost 3 bases and the V segment lost 4 bases, leaving 15 bases of the junction unmatched. Germline CDR1 is ENHRY and CDR2 is SYGVKD. CDR3 size: 17 residues. TCRdb itself ran the reads through MiXCR, one entry per CDR3 protein. Here the sample spans around 530,000 distinct CDR3 sequences, 15% to 20% being singletons. For this clonotype: Its matching antigen is unknown.

The gene calls are TRBV10-3 and TRBJ2-7; 7 bases map to TRBD1. The TCR was taken from a human donor in good health (CMV status not recorded). Some clones in this sample may be carry-over from other donors' samples. Sequenced material: CD8+ T cells from PBMCs. The DNA for the CDR3 is TGTGCCATCAGTGTTAAGGCCCGGGACAGTCCCCACTACGAGCAGTACTTC. The encoded protein is CAISVKARDSPHYEQYF.